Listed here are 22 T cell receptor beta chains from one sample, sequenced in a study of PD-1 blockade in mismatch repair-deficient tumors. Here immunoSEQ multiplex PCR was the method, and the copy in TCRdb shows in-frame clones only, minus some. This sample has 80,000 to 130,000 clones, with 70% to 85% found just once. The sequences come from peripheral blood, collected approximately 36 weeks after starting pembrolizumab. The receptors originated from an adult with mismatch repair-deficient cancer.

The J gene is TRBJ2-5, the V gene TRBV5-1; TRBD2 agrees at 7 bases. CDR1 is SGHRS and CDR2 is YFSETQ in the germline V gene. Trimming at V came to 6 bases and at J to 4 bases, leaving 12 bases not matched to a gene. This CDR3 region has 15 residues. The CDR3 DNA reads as TGCGCCAGCAAAGCGGGGCCAGGAGATGGAGAGACCCAGTACTTC. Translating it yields CASKAGPGDGETQYF.

This CDR3 is CASSTDRDEQYF. CDR3 sequence (DNA): TGTGCCAGCAGCACAGACAGGGACGAGCAGTACTTC. The gene calls are TRBV7-9 and TRBJ2-7; 7 nucleotides line up with TRBD1. The J segment lost 5 bases and the V segment lost 5 bases, leaving 3 bases of the junction unmatched. The CDR3 is 12 residues long. The germline V gene has CDR1 SEHNR and CDR2 FQNEAQ (reference sequence).

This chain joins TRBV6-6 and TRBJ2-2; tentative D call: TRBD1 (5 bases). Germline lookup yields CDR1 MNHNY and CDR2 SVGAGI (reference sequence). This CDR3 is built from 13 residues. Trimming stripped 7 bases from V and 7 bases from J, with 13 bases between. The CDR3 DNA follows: TGTGCCAGCATCGGCAGGGTAAACGGGGAGCTGTTTTTT. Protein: CASIGRVNGELFF.

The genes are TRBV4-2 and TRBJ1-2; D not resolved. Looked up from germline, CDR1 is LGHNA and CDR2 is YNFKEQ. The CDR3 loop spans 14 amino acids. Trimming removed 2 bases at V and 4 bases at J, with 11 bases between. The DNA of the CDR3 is TGTGCCAGCAGCCAACTGACTCCTTCCTATGGCTACACCTTC. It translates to CASSQLTPSYGYTF.

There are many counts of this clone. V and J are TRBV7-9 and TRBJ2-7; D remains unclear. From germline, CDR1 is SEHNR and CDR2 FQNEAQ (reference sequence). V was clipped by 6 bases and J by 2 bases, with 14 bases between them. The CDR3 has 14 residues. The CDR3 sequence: CASSPDVSAYEQYF. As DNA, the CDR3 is TGTGCCAGCAGTCCGGACGTTTCGGCCTACGAGCAGTACTTC.

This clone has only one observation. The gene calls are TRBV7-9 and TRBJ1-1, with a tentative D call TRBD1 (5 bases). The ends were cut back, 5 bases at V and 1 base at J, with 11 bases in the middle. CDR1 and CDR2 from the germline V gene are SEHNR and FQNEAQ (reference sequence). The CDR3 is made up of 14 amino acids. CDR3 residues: CASSPFGGNTEAFF. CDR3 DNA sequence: TGTGCCAGCAGCCCCTTTGGGGGGAACACTGAAGCTTTCTTT. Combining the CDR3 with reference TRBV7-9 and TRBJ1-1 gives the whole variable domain DTGVSQNPRHKITKRGQNVTFRCDPISEHNRLYWYRQTLGQGPEFLTYFQNEAQLEKSRLLSDRFSAERPKGSFSTLEIQRTEQGDSAMYLCASSPFGGNTEAFFGQGTRLTVV.

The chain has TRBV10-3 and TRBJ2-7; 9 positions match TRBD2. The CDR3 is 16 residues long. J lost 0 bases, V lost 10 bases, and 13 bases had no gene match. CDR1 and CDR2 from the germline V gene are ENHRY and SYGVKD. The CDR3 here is CATGGRLAESSYEQYF. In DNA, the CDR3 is TGTGCCACCGGAGGAAGACTAGCGGAGAGCTCCTACGAGCAGTACTTC.

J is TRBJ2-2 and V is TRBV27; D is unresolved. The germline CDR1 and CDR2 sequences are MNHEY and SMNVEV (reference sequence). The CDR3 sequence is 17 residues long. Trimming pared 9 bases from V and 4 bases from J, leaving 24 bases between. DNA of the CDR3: TGTGCCAGTCCCTACGGGCGACCGGGTGTCGGCACCGGGGAGCTGTTTTTT. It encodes CASPYGRPGVGTGELFF.

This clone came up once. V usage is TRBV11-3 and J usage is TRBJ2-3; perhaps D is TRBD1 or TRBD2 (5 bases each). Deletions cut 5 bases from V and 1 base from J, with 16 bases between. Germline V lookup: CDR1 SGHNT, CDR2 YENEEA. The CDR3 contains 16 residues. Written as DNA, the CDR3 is TGTGCCAGCAGCATTACTGGGGGTGTTGGCACAGATACGCAGTATTTT. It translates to CASSITGGVGTDTQYF.

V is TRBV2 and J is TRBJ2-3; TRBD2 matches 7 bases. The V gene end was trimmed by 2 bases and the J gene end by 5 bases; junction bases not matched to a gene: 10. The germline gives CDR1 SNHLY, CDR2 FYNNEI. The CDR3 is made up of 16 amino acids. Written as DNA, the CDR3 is TGTGCCAGCAGTGAACAGTGGCGGGAGAATGTAGATACGCAGTATTTT. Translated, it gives CASSEQWRENVDTQYF.

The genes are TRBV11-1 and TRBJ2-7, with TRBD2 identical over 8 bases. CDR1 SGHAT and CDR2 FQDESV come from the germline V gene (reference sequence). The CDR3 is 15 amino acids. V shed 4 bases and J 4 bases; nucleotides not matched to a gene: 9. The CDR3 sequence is CASSSGTGGKYEQYF. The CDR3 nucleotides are TGTGCCAGCAGCTCCGGAACGGGAGGGAAGTACGAGCAGTACTTC.

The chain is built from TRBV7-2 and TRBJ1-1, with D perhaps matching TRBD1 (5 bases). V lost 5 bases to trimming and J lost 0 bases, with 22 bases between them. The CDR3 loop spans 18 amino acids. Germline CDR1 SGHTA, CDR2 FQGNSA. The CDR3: CASSPEGSNRRMNTEAFF. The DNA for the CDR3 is TGTGCCAGCAGCCCAGAGGGGTCAAATCGCAGAATGAACACTGAAGCTTTCTTT.

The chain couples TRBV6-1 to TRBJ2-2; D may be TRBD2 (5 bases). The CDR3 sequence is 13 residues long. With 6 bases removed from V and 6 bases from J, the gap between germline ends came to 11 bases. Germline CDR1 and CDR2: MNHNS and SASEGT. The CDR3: CASRLTRPGELFF. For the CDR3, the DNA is TGTGCCAGCAGACTTACTAGGCCCGGGGAGCTGTTTTTT.

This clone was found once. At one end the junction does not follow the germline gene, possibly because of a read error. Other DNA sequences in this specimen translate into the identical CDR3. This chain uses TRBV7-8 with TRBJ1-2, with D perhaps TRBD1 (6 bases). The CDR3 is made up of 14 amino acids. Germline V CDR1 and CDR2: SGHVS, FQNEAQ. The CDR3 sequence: CASSLTGTNYGYTF. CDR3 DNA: TGTGCTAGCAGCTTAACAGGGACTAACTATGGCTACACCTTC.

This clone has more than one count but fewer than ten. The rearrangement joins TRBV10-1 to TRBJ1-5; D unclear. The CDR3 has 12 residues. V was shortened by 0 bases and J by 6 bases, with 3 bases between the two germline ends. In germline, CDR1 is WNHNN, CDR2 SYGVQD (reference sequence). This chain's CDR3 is CASSESSQPQHF. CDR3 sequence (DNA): TGCGCCAGCAGTGAGTCCAGTCAGCCCCAGCATTTT.

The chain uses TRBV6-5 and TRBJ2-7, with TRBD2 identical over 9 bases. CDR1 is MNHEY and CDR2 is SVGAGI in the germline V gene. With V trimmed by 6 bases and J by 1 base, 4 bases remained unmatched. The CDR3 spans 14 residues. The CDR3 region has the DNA TGTGCCAGCAGAGGGACTAGCAGATCCTACGAGCAGTACTTC. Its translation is CASRGTSRSYEQYF.

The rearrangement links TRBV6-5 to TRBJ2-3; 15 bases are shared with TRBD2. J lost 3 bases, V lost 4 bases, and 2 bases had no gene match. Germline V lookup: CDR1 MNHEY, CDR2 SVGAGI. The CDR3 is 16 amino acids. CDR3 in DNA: TGTGCCAGCAGTTCCGGACTAGCGGGAGGGACAGATACGCAGTATTTT. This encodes CASSSGLAGGTDTQYF.

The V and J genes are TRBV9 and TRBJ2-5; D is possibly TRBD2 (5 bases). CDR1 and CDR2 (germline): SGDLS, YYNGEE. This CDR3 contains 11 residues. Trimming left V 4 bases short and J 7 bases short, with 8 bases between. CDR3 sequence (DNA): TGTGCCAGCAGCTTGAGCGGGACCCAGTACTTC. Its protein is CASSLSGTQYF.

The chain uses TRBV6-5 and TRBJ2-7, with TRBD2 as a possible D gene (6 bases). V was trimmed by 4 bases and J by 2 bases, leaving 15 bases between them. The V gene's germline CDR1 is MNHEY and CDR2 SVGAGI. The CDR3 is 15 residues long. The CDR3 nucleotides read TGTGCCAGCAGTTCCTCCGCGGGGCCGACCTACGAGCAGTACTTC. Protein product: CASSSSAGPTYEQYF.

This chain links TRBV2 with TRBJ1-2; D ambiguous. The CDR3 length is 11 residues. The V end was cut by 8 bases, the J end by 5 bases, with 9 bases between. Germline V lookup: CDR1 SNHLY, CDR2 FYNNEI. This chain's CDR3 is CASGAGYGYTF. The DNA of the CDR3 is TGTGCCAGCGGAGCCGGATATGGCTACACCTTC.

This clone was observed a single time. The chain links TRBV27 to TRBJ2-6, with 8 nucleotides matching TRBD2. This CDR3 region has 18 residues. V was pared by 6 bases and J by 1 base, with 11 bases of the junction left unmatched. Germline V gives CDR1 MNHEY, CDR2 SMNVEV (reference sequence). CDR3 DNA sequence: TGTGCCAGCAGGCTGTTAGGGTCTAGCGGGTCTGGGGCCAACGTCCTGACTTTC. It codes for CASRLLGSSGSGANVLTF. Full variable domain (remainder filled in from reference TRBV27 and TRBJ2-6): EAQVTQNPRYLITVTGKKLTVTCSQNMNHEYMSWYRQDPGLGLRQIYYSMNVEVTDKGDVPEGYKVSRKEKRNFPLILESPSPNQTSLYFCASRLLGSSGSGANVLTFGAGSRLTVL.

The DNA of the CDR3 is TGTGCCAGCAGCGCAAGGAGGTTGGGCGGGGAGCTGTTTTTT. This sequence encodes CASSARRLGGELFF. The rearrangement joins TRBV5-4 to TRBJ2-2; perhaps TRBD2 as D (5 bases). V dropped 4 bases and J dropped 7 bases, with 14 bases sitting between them. CDR1 SGHNT and CDR2 YYREEE come from the germline V gene (reference sequence). There are 14 residues in the CDR3.